This TCR beta chain was identified during a study of T cells in Graves' hyperthyroidism and ophthalmopathy. Uncontrolled infection, other autoimmune disease, pregnancy or lactation led to exclusion. This clonotype appeared many times. Its specificity is not known. RNA transcripts were the template for amplifying TCR beta CDR3 regions. TCR CDR3 underwent first-round RT-PCR with the HTBI primer set. TCRdb analysed the multiplex PCR reads with MiXCR anew, one entry per CDR3 protein. The sample records about 420,000 distinct CDR3 sequences, about 15% being singletons. Points from the study as a whole: Expanded thyroid clonotypes (above 0.001) were mostly also found in blood. A model of 13 V-J pairs discriminated ophthalmopathy from stable hyperthyroidism.

This TCR came from a woman younger than 30 with Graves' hyperthyroidism. Material: blood.

CDR3 DNA sequence: TGCAGCGTTGAAGCACCAGGGACTAGAGGCTTATCCGAGCAGTACTTC. Translation gives CSVEAPGTRGLSEQYF. The V and J genes are TRBV29-1 and TRBJ2-7; 8 bases are shared with TRBD2. This CDR3 is built from 16 residues. Germline CDR1 SQVTM, CDR2 ANQGSEA. The junction had 14 bases not matched to a gene; V was cut back by 1 base and J by 6 bases.